This TCR beta chain was captured in a study of cytomegalovirus exposure and HLA in healthy donors (dated by TCRdb to 2015 to 2018). Background for the entire study: According to an earlier analysis of around 600 of the donors, about 180 million T cells yielded roughly 100 million unique TCR beta sequences and 250 to 350 Gb of sequence data. Around 300 gigabases of sequencing data and some 85 million unique TCR sequences were included in an early release covering roughly 600 HLA-typed donors. The genetic ancestry cluster associated with self-reported Caucasian donors included around four fifths of the approximately 430 genotyped donors. The aim of the study was to test whether cataloging public T cell receptors could identify signatures of past pathogen exposure. The T cell repertoires of some 670 subjects were profiled by immunosequencing and related to cytomegalovirus serostatus. Along with the approximately 600-subject first cohort, a separate validation cohort of 120 different subjects was used. High-throughput TCR immunosequencing, statistical association of individual TCRs with disease status, and machine learning were combined to predict cytomegalovirus infection status. A later analysis re-examined previously published TCR beta repertoires from just over 650 donors and added high-resolution HLA genotyping to investigate patterns of TCR occurrence. Rather than drawing on any new phenotypic data, the later analysis identified candidate immune exposures from TCR beta sequences and the way those sequences occurred across donors. An earlier analysis of fewer than 750 of the donors used high-throughput TCR beta sequencing to judge whether each TCR beta V gene segment behaved as functional or pseudogenic. Donor age, sex, ethnicity and CMV serostatus were compiled alongside the repertoire data. A later genetic analysis took genome-wide SNP genotypes for about three fifths of the 666 donors and used that subset as a discovery cohort. Every repertoire in the discovery cohort had been generated on one and the same sequencing platform. Both class I and class II loci were covered by HLA typing, at four-digit resolution. Typing coverage varied by locus: roughly 629-640 donors for A, B, C, DRB1 and DQB1; under 550 for DQA1; 606 for DPA1; some 470 for DPB1. Roughly five DR-DQ haplotypes were handled as single units for association and clustering, since linkage in the cohort was strong. On average, 235,054 unique TCR beta nucleotide sequences were sequenced per donor among some 420 genotyped donors of the cohort, with roughly 18% of those sequences being non-productive. Overall study outcomes, separate from this receptor: Linkage disequilibrium might explain the correlated functional status among segregating V segments, but an unknown experimental factor could not be excluded. In a later analysis, TCR association rates were found to vary across HLA loci, with the most associated TCRs seen for DRB1 alleles and the fewest for HLA-C alleles. At a false discovery rate of 0.05, a later analysis linked around 17,000 TCR beta sequences to specific HLA alleles. Roughly uniform sequencing depth across donors was assumed in presence/absence analyses, although this assumption may not hold. Several of the top co-occurrence clusters appeared to be linked to parvovirus B19, influenza, CMV and Epstein-Barr virus, according to a later analysis. This cohort had only TCR beta chains sequenced, and the lack of alpha or paired-chain data limited which features could be detected. The classifier was reported to diagnose cytomegalovirus status with high specificity and sensitivity in both the original and validation cohorts. Immune exposure information for the cohort was limited to CMV serostatus. The authors suggested that the approach could potentially be generalized to other disease states and immunological phenotypes. Because HLA typing was missing for some donors at each locus, association tests included only the typed subset. V-gene and J-gene trimming of TCR beta chains was associated with a missense DCLRE1C variant in a later genetic analysis, and the association was replicated in an independent cohort. In a later analysis, HLA-associated TCR beta chains were found to be more clonally expanded and to have lower generation probabilities than equally common non-associated chains. A later analysis found that most CMV-associated TCR beta chains appeared HLA-restricted, with HLA associations seemingly driven largely by CMV exposure. A later genetic analysis reported fewer N-insertions in productive TCRs among donors in an Asian-associated ancestry cluster than the approximately 700-donor mean. A cluster of highly shared sequence variants was judged likely to be a technical artifact of the sequencing pipeline. A few of the identified cytomegalovirus-associated TCR beta chains were confirmed in vitro to be specific for cytomegalovirus antigens. In an earlier analysis of 587 of the donors, most TCR beta V segments appeared in productive rearrangements about 87% or about 30% of the time, broadly matching IMGT annotations. Most TCR sequences were observed very rarely across donors, whereas some public TCRs were present in many individuals. When HLA alleles, especially DR and DQ, strongly co-occurred, attributing TCR associations to individual alleles was difficult. In the study, around 160 TCR beta chains were listed as associated with cytomegalovirus. A further reported finding was that TCR beta sequences accurately predicted the HLA-A and HLA-B alleles for most subjects in the first cohort. Because counts were too low, fewer than 20 rarely observed V segments, including chromosome 9 orphons, were excluded from the earlier analysis of some 590 of the donors.

On this clone itself: The specificity of this receptor is unknown. No much larger clonotype is one base removed from it; base qualities were not supplied.

The cohort comprised more than 550 healthy bone marrow donors. All cohort members were sampled while nominally healthy, although unrecorded immune exposures were likely present. The donor tested CMV seropositive, placing the donor among the 289 seropositive members of the cohort. Every donor gave a peripheral blood sample, and the peripheral blood mononuclear cells from that sample were used for TCR beta sequencing. Genomic DNA was extracted from the blood cell samples with the Qiagen DNeasy Blood Extraction Kit. Libraries came from the immunoSEQ multiplex PCR assay. For the multiplex PCR, a mixture combining 60 forward primers for TCR Vbeta segments and 13 reverse primers for TCR Jbeta segments was used. The CDR3 region of rearranged TCR beta genes was amplified from genomic DNA with a multiplex PCR assay. On the Illumina HiSeq System, the amplified TCR beta libraries were sequenced as 87-base-pair reads. The study's own analysis went as follows. Across the roughly 600 repertoires, a later analysis counted 80 million or so unique TCR beta chains, about 10 million of which were shared by at least two donors. A nearest-neighbor algorithm error-corrected the raw reads and collapsed the reads into unique sequences, merging closely related sequences to remove PCR and sequencing errors. V, D and J gene segments were assigned by aligning CDR3 sequences to IMGT reference sequences. For a sequence to be retained, a match of at least six nucleotides was required to both a V gene segment and a J gene segment. Rearrangements were classified as productive when the CDR3 lacked stop codons and remained in frame with V and J, and all other rearrangements were classified as non-productive. Following IMGT convention, CDR3 was defined as the stretch from the second conserved V-encoded cysteine to the conserved J-encoded phenylalanine. Sequences without an unambiguous match to a single V gene segment were excluded from the earlier analysis of 500 to 700 of the donors. In an earlier analysis of several hundred of the donors, V segments were called functional above 56.7% productive rearrangements and were called segregating when the between-donor standard deviation exceeded 5%. A statistical classification framework was built to diagnose cytomegalovirus status from the catalog of TCR beta chain sequences. In a later analysis, V and J genes were assigned by comparing TCR nucleotide sequences against IMGT/GENE-DB human TR gene sequences. Using the TCRdist pipeline, a later analysis assigned CDR3 sequences along with most-parsimonious VDJ recombination scenarios. In a later analysis, each TCR beta chain was defined by its CDR3 amino acid sequence together with its V-gene family, and reads lacking a unique V-gene family were excluded. In a later analysis, nearly 600 highly shared, low-generation-probability nucleotide sequences were removed to address suspected cross-contamination and a sequencing artifact. In a later analysis, a clonal expansion index was calculated for each public chain from normalized within-repertoire ranks of inferred template counts. In a later analysis, generation probabilities were computed with a VDJ recombination model fitted to out-of-frame rearrangements, and the resulting probabilities were checked against IGoR. Hypergeometric tests were used in a later analysis to score TCR-TCR, TCR-HLA and TCR-CMV co-occurrence, with a repertoire-size bias correction applied to the TCR pairs. In a later analysis, false discovery rates were estimated by permuting HLA or CMV assignments 20 times. In a later analysis, co-occurring TCRs were grouped using DBSCAN, with TCRdist sequence similarity added in when clustering inside HLA-allele-positive subsets. Repertoires with fewer than 30,000 or more than 120,000 public chains were left out of co-occurrence clustering, as were five repertoires with anomalous nucleotide sharing. Here the immuneACCESS table is served through TCRdb, limited to in-frame sequences with V and J called. Missing clones are a known gap in these copies; in checked studies unresolved V genes cover under half, and the rest lacks a known reason. That table is the source of V, J and clone size, and D and trimming were worked out from the DNA. The sample table records hundreds of thousands of clones; roughly 82% of these occur just once. Together, the top ten hold 6% of the sample.

The sample comprised PBMCs. The sequence was collected from a man aged 35-49 years in good health and CMV-seropositive.

The CDR3 sequence is CASSTPGVGELFF. The bases are TGTGCCAGCAGCACACCAGGGGTTGGGGAGCTGTTTTTT. The rearranged chain carries TRBV9 and TRBJ2-2, with a tentative D gene TRBD1 over 6 matching bases. The CDR3, cysteine through phenylalanine, is 13 amino acids long. Only the CDR3 DNA stays, 39 bases, in frame from base 1. From a lookup of the germline V gene, CDR1 and CDR2 are SGDLS and YYNGEE. V is shortened by 4 bases, J by 8 bases, and the region joining them spans 12 bases.